These T cell receptor beta chains were read from a single sample in a study of spatial heterogeneity in lung cancer. TCRdb re-analysed the 5' RACE reads in MiXCR, keeping a single row per CDR3 protein. The repertoire has 82,000 or so distinct CDR3 sequences, about 12% of them found once; the top ten carry roughly 4.5%. This specimen consisted of PBMCs, obtained at surgery. The receptor source for this set is a male donor with early-stage non-small cell lung cancer. CDR3s leave out the opening cysteine and the closing phenylalanine or tryptophan. A D gene is named only where the DNA matches it firmly.

d_gene	v_gene	j_gene	CDR3aa
.	TRBV7-2	TRBJ2-1	ASSTPDVSSYNEQF
.	TRBV3-1	TRBJ1-1	ASSQFDSLNTEAF
.	TRBV12-3/TRBV12-4	TRBJ2-5	ASSFLGGEWQETQY
TRBD2	TRBV5-1	TRBJ2-1	ASSLAPSGGANEQF
.	TRBV11-2	TRBJ2-1	ASSLYEFTEQF
.	TRBV30	TRBJ1-2	AWSVMSFAIGYT
.	TRBV5-1	TRBJ1-3	ASRLTGSPGNTIY
.	TRBV12-3/TRBV12-4	TRBJ1-5	ASSLNSRQPQH
.	TRBV29-1	TRBJ1-1	SVESGRMNTEAF
TRBD1	TRBV2	TRBJ1-2	ASSDETGVNT
.	TRBV29-1	TRBJ2-5	SVELGSETQY
TRBD2	TRBV29-1	TRBJ2-3	SVEIAGGQRDTQY
TRBD2	TRBV20-1	TRBJ2-1	SARSPVKRGGDEQF
TRBD1	TRBV29-1	TRBJ2-4	SVLGPGQLENIQY